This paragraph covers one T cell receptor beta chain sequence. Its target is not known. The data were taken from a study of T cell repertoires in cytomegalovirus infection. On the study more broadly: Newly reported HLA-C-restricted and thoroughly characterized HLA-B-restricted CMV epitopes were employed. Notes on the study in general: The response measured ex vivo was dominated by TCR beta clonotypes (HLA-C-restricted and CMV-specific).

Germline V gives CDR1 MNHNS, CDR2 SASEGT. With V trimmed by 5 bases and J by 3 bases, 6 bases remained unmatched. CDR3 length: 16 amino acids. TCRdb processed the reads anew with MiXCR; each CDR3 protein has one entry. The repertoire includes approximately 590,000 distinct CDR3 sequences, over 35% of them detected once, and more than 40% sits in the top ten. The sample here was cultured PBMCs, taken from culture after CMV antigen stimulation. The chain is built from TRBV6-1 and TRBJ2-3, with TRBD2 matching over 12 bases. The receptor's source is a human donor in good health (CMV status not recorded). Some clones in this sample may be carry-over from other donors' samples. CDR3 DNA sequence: TGTGCCAGCAGTCTCCGACTAGCGGGAGAAACAGATACGCAGTATTTT. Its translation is CASSLRLAGETDTQYF.